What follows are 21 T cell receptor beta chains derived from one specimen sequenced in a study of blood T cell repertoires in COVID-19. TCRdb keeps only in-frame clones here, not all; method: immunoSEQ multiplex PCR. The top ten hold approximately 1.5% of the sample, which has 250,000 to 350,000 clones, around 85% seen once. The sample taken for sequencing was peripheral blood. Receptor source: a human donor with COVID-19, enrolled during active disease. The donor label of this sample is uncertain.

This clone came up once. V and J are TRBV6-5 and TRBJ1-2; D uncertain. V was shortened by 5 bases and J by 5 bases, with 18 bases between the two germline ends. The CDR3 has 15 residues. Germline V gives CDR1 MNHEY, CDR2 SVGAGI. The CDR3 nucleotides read TGTGCCAGCAGTACCCCACAGTGGATCGGTTATGGCTACACCTTC. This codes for CASSTPQWIGYGYTF.

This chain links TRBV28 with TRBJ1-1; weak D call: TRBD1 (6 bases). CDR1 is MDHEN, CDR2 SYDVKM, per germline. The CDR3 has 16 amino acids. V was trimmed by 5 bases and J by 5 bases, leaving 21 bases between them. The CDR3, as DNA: TGTGCCAGCAGTGTGGCGTTAGGGGGTGGGTGGACTGAAGCTTTCTTT. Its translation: CASSVALGGGWTEAFF.

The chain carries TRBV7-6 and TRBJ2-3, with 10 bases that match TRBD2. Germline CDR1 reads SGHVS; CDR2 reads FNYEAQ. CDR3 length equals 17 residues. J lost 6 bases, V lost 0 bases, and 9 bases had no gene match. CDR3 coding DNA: TGTGCCAGCAGCTTAGCCGGACTAGCGGAGCCCCCGGATACGCAGTATTTT. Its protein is CASSLAGLAEPPDTQYF.

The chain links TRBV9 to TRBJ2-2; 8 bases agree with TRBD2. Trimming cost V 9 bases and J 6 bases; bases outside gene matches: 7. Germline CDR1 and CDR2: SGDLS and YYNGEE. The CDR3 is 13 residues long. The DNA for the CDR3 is TGTGCCACCCAGCGGGAGCCACCCGGGGAGCTGTTTTTT. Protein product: CATQREPPGELFF.

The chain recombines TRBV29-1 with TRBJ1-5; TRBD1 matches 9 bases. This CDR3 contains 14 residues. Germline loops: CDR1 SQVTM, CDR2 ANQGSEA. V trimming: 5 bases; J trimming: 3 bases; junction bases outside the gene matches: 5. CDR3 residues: CSVSTGGDNQPQHF. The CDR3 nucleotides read TGCAGCGTTTCGACAGGGGGGGACAATCAGCCCCAGCATTTT. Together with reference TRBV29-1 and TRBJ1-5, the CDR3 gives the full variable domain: SAVISQKPSRDICQRGTSLTIQCQVDSQVTMMFWYRQQPGQSLTLIATANQGSEATYESGFVIDKFPISRPNLTFSTLTVSNMSPEDSSIYLCSVSTGGDNQPQHFGDGTRLSIL.

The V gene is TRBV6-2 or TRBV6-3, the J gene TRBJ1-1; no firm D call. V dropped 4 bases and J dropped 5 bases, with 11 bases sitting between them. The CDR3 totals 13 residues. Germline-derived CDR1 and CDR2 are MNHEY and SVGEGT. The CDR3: CASSLGWRTEAFF. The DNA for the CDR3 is TGTGCCAGCAGTTTGGGGTGGAGGACTGAAGCTTTCTTT.

Here the CDR3 reads CASSSDRLDNEQFF. Written as DNA, the CDR3 is TGTGCCAGCAGTTCTGACAGGTTGGACAATGAGCAGTTCTTC. This chain uses TRBV27 with TRBJ2-1; tentatively, D is TRBD1 (6 bases). V shed 4 bases and J shed 5 bases, with 12 bases lying between them. The CDR3 spans 14 residues. Germline V gene sequence: CDR1 MNHEY, CDR2 SMNVEV (reference sequence).

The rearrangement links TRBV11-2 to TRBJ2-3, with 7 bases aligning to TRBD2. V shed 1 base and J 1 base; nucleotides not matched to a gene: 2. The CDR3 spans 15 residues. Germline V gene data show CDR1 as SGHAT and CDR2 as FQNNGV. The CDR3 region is CASSLGGGRTDTQYF. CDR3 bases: TGTGCCAGCAGCTTAGGGGGGGGACGCACAGATACGCAGTATTTT. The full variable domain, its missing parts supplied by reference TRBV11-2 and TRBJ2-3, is EAGVAQSPRYKIIEKRQSVAFWCNPISGHATLYWYQQILGQGPKLLIQFQNNGVVDDSQLPKDRFSAERLKGVDSTLKIQPAKLEDSAVYLCASSLGGGRTDTQYFGPGTRLTVL.

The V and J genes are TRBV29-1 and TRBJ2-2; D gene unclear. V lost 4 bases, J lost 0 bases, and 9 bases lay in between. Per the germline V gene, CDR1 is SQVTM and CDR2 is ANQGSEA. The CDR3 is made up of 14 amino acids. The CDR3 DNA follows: TGCAGCGTTGCTGTTCGGGCGAACACCGGGGAGCTGTTTTTT. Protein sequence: CSVAVRANTGELFF.

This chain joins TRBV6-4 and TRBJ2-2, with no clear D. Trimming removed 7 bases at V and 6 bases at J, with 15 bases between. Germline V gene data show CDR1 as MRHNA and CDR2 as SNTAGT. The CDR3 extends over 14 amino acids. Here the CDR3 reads CASKTDVGSGELFF. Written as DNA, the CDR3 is TGTGCCAGCAAGACTGATGTGGGTTCCGGGGAGCTGTTTTTT.

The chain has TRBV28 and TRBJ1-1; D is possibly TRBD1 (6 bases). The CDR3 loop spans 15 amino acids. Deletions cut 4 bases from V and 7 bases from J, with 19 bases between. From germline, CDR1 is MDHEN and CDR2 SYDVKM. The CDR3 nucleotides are TGTGCCAGCAGTTCCCCCAGGGGCGAAAAGGGTGAAGCTTTCTTT. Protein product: CASSSPRGEKGEAFF.

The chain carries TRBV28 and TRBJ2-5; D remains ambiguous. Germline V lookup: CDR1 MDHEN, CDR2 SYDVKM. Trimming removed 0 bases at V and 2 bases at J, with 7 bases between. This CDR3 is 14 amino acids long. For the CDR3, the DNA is TGTGCCAGCAGTTTATGGGCTAGTCAAGAGACCCAGTACTTC. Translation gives CASSLWASQETQYF.

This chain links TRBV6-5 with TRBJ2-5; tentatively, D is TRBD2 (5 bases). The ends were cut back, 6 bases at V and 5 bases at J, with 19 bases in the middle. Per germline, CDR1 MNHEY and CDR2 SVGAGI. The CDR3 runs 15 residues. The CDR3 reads CASSPKGGVGETQYF. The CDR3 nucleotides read TGTGCCAGCAGCCCCAAAGGAGGTGTTGGGGAGACCCAGTACTTC.

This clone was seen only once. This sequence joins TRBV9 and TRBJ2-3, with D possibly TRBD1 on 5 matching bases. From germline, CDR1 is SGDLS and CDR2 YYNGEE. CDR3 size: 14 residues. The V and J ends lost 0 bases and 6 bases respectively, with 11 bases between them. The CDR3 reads CASSVDRISDTQYF. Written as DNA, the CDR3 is TGTGCCAGCAGCGTAGACAGGATTTCGGATACGCAGTATTTT. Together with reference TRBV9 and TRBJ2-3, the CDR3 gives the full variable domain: DSGVTQTPKHLITATGQRVTLRCSPRSGDLSVYWYQQSLDQGLQFLIQYYNGEERAKGNILERFSAQQFPDLHSELNLSSLELGDSALYFCASSVDRISDTQYFGPGTRLTVL.

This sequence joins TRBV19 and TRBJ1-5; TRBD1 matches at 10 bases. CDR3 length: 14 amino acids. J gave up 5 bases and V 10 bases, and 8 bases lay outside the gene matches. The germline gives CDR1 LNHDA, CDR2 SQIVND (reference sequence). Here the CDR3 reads CATRPGTGDQPQHF. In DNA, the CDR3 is TGTGCCACCAGACCGGGGACAGGGGATCAGCCCCAGCATTTT.

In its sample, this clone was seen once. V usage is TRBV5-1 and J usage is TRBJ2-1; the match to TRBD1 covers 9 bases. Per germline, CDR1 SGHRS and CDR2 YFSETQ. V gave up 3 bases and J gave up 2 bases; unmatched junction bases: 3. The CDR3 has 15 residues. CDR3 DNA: TGCGCCAGCAGCTACGGACAGGGGACCTACAATGAGCAGTTCTTC. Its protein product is CASSYGQGTYNEQFF.

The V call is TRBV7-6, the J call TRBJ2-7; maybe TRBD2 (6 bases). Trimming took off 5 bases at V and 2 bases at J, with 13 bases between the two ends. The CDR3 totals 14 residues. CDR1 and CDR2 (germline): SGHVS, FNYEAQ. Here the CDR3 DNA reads TGTGCCAGCAGCCGGTGGGGGGAGACCTACGAGCAGTACTTC. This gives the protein CASSRWGETYEQYF.

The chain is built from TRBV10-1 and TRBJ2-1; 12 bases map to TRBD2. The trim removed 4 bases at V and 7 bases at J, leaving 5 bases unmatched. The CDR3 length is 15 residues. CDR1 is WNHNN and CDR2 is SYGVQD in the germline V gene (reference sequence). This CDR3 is CASSGLAGGVNEQFF. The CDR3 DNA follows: TGCGCCAGCAGTGGTCTAGCGGGAGGGGTAAATGAGCAGTTCTTC.

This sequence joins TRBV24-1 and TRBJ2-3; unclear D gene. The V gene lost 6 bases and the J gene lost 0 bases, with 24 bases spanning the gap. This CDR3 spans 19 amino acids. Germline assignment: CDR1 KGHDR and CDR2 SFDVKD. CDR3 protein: CATSPTTPLGAPSTDTQYF. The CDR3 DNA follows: TGTGCCACCAGTCCCACTACCCCCTTGGGTGCACCTAGCACAGATACGCAGTATTTT.

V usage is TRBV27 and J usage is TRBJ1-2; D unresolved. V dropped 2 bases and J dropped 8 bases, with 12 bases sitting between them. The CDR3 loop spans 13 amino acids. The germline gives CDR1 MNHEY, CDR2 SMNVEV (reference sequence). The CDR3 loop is CASSLGPQRGYTF. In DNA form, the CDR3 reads TGTGCCAGCAGTTTAGGGCCGCAAAGGGGCTACACCTTC.

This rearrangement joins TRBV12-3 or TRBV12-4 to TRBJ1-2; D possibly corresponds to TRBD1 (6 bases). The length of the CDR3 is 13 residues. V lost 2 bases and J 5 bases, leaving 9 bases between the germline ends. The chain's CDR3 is CASSLRDKYGYTF. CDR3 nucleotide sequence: TGTGCCAGCAGTTTAAGGGACAAGTATGGCTACACCTTC.